The rows below give T cell receptor beta chains drawn from one sample of a study of T cell responses to AZD1222 COVID-19 vaccine. Using immunoSEQ multiplex PCR, the repertoire was profiled, and TCRdb retains in-frame clones only, with some absent. The sample records more than 95,000 clones, about 86% being singletons. The sample consisted of peripheral blood, taken 28 days after the second AZD1222 dose. The receptors stem from an adult who received the AZD1222 COVID-19 vaccine. Both conserved end residues are part of each CDR3. Fields, in order: CDR3 length, V gene, J gene, D gene, clone size, CDR3 DNA, CDR3 protein. The D gene is left open where the match is weak. Rows give clone size only sometimes, using once, few, many, or a class for an expanded clone.

>15|TRBV10-1|TRBJ2-1|.|.
TGCGCCAGCAGTCGGACATCCAGCTCCTACAATGAGCAGTTCTTC
CASSRTSSSYNEQFF
>20|TRBV7-8|TRBJ2-1|.|.
TGTGCCAGCAGCTTACCGTCCTTAGCGGTAAGCAAGGGCTCCTACAATGAGCAGTTCTTC
CASSLPSLAVSKGSYNEQFF
>13|TRBV3-1/TRBV3-2|TRBJ1-1|.|.
TGTGCCAGCAGCCAAGCGGGAGGCTTCGAAGCTTTCTTT
CASSQAGGFEAFF
>15|TRBV4-3|TRBJ1-2|TRBD1|.
TGCGCCAGCAGCCAATACAGGGGGTCCCGTTATGGCTACACCTTC
CASSQYRGSRYGYTF
>16|TRBV11-1|TRBJ2-6|.|.
TGTGCCAGCAGCTCTCCAGGAGGAGCTGGGGCCAACGTCCTGACTTTC
CASSSPGGAGANVLTF
>16|TRBV4-3|TRBJ2-5|TRBD2|.
TGCGCCAGCAGCCAGGAACCGGCGGCGGGGGGGGAGACCCAGTACTTC
CASSQEPAAGGETQYF
>13|TRBV6-5|TRBJ1-1|.|.
TGTGCCAGCAGTAGACAGGAGAACACTGAAGCTTTCTTT
CASSRQENTEAFF
>15|TRBV24-1|TRBJ2-7|TRBD1|.
TGTGCCACGCTAGGGACAGGGCTGGGCTCCTACGAGCAGTACTTC
CATLGTGLGSYEQYF
>13|TRBV7-2|TRBJ1-1|.|.
TGTGCCAGCAGCTCCATGGGGAACACTGAAGCTTTCTTT
CASSSMGNTEAFF
>17|TRBV9|TRBJ2-3|TRBD2|.
TGTGCCAGCAGCCCCCGGACTAGCGGGGGGGGCACAGATACGCAGTATTTT
CASSPRTSGGGTDTQYF
>15|TRBV7-2|TRBJ2-1|TRBD1|.
TGTGCCAGCACGAGACCAGGGCAGGGGGAAAATGAGCAGTTCTTC
CASTRPGQGENEQFF
>15|TRBV5-1|TRBJ1-4|TRBD1|.
TGCGCCAGCAGCTTGGGTCGGACAGGGGGTGAAAAACTGTTTTTT
CASSLGRTGGEKLFF
>12|TRBV24-1|TRBJ2-2|.|.
TGTGCCACCAGTGGGAACACCGGGGAGCTGTTTTTT
CATSGNTGELFF
>14|TRBV16|TRBJ1-5|.|few
TGTGCCAGCAGCCAGTCCGTGGGAAGGCAGCCCCAGCATTTT
CASSQSVGRQPQHF
>19|TRBV7-8|TRBJ1-3|.|.
TGTGCCAGCAGCTTAACCCGTGGGGCAGTAAGCTACTCTGGAAACACCATATATTTT
CASSLTRGAVSYSGNTIYF
>14|TRBV3-1/TRBV3-2|TRBJ2-3|TRBD1|few
TGTGCCAGCAGCCTGGGACAGCCCACAGATACGCAGTATTTT
CASSLGQPTDTQYF
>13|TRBV7-2|TRBJ2-5|.|once
TGTGCCAGCAGCCCACGGGGGTTTGAGACCCAGTACTTC
CASSPRGFETQYF
>13|TRBV5-4|TRBJ1-2|.|.
TGTGCCAGCAGCTTGGTGGGGAACTATGGCTACACCTTC
CASSLVGNYGYTF
>17|TRBV11-2|TRBJ2-3|TRBD2|.
TGTGCCAGCAGCTTAGGGGGAGCGGGGGCTCTCCAGGGGACGCAGTATTTT
CASSLGGAGALQGTQYF
>14|TRBV28|TRBJ1-2|.|once
TGTGCCAGCAGTTTAGACAGGCTCGACTATGGCTACACCTTC
CASSLDRLDYGYTF
>12|TRBV29-1|TRBJ1-2|TRBD1|.
TGCAGCGCGGAGGACAGGTACTATGGCTACACCTTC
CSAEDRYYGYTF
>18|TRBV27|TRBJ1-4|TRBD1|.
TGTGCCAGCAGTCCGTCCCGGGACAGGGGTTGGGCTAATGAAAAACTGTTTTTT
CASSPSRDRGWANEKLFF
>16|TRBV18|TRBJ2-3|TRBD2|.
TGTGCCAGCTCACCACGACTAGCGGTTAGCACAGATACGCAGTATTTT
CASSPRLAVSTDTQYF
>15|TRBV7-2|TRBJ2-2|.|.
TGTGCCAGCAGCTTAGTGCAGGGGGGCTACGGGGAGCTGTTTTTT
CASSLVQGGYGELFF
>15|TRBV7-2|TRBJ2-3|TRBD1|.
TGTGCCAGCAGCAGTCCGGGACAGGGTAACCCCACGCAGTATTTT
CASSSPGQGNPTQYF
>18|TRBV7-8|TRBJ1-1|.|.
TGTGCCAGCAGCCGACTTATGAAGGAGGGAGTCCAGAACACTGAAGCTTTCTTT
CASSRLMKEGVQNTEAFF
>16|TRBV5-1|TRBJ1-1|TRBD1|.
TGCGCCAGCAGCTTGACAGACAGGGGGCGATCCGCTGAAGCTTTCTTT
CASSLTDRGRSAEAFF
>13|TRBV2|TRBJ1-2|TRBD1|.
TGTGCCAGCTCCGAAACAGGGGGCCATGGCTACACCTTC
CASSETGGHGYTF
>14|TRBV6-5|TRBJ2-1|.|.
TGTGCCAGCAGTAGGGACGACGACGGGAATGAGCAGTTCTTC
CASSRDDDGNEQFF
>18|TRBV24-1|TRBJ2-7|.|.
TGTGCCACCAGTGATTTGCAGATGGGACAACTAATTTCCTACGAGCAGTACTTC
CATSDLQMGQLISYEQYF
>15|TRBV7-9|TRBJ2-3|TRBD2|once
TGTGCCAGCAGCTCCAGCGGGGCCTTCACAGATACGCAGTATTTT
CASSSSGAFTDTQYF
>14|TRBV28|TRBJ2-7|TRBD2|.
TGTGCCAGCAGTTCACGGGGGGGAGGGTACGAGCAGTACTTC
CASSSRGGGYEQYF
>16|TRBV5-1|TRBJ1-2|TRBD1|.
TGCGCCAGCAGCCAAAAGCCGGGACAGGGGTACTATGGCTACACCTTC
CASSQKPGQGYYGYTF
>15|TRBV9|TRBJ1-1|.|.
TGTGCCAGCAGCGAGTCCCGGGGGGCAGGGACTGAAGCTTTCTTT
CASSESRGAGTEAFF
>12|TRBV5-4|TRBJ2-1|.|.
TGTGCCAGCAGCTTGCAGGGATCAGAGCAGTTCTTC
CASSLQGSEQFF
>17|TRBV7-9|TRBJ2-3|TRBD1|.
TGTGCCAGCAGCTTTATATCCGGGACAGCGTTTTGGGATACGCAGTATTTT
CASSFISGTAFWDTQYF
>15|TRBV6-5|TRBJ1-5|.|.
TGTGCCAGCAGACCAGAGGCGGCGTATAATCAGCCCCAGCATTTT
CASRPEAAYNQPQHF
>16|TRBV10-3|TRBJ1-2|TRBD1|.
TGTGCCATCAGTGAGCCGGGACAGAGCGGCGACTATGGCTACACCTTC
CAISEPGQSGDYGYTF
>17|TRBV7-2|TRBJ2-7|.|.
TGTGCCAGCAGCTTAGGAGGCTGGGTAGCGGAGTCCTACGAGCAGTACTTC
CASSLGGWVAESYEQYF
>13|TRBV5-1|TRBJ2-7|.|.
TGCGCCAGCAACCCCTTCGGGGACGGCGAGCAGTACTTC
CASNPFGDGEQYF
>15|TRBV6-5|TRBJ1-4|TRBD1|.
TGTGCCAGCAGTTACGCCGGGACAGGGGTGTTAAAACTGTTTTTT
CASSYAGTGVLKLFF
>12|TRBV7-3|TRBJ2-3|.|.
TGTGCCAGCAGCTTATCCCCAGATACGCAGTATTTT
CASSLSPDTQYF
>16|TRBV5-1|TRBJ1-1|.|.
TGCGCCAGCAGCTTGGCCACGCGGCAGCCGAACACTGAAGCTTTCTTT
CASSLATRQPNTEAFF
>14|TRBV11-3|TRBJ2-1|TRBD2|.
TGTGCCAGCAGCCCCGGGACTAGCGACCTTGAGCAGTTCTTC
CASSPGTSDLEQFF
>15|TRBV9|TRBJ2-4|TRBD1|.
TGTGCCAGCAGCGGACAGGGGGCATCCAAAAACATTCAGTACTTC
CASSGQGASKNIQYF
>14|TRBV5-1|TRBJ2-5|TRBD2|.
TGCGCCAGCAGCGGGGGGACTACCTTGGACGGCCAGTACTTC
CASSGGTTLDGQYF
>11|TRBV6-1|TRBJ2-5|.|.
TGTGCCAGCAGTGAAGTTGAGACCCAGTACTTC
CASSEVETQYF
>14|TRBV18|TRBJ2-1|TRBD2|once
TGTGCCAGCTCATCCCGGACTAGCGGGAATGAGCAGTTCTTC
CASSSRTSGNEQFF
>13|TRBV6-4|TRBJ1-6|.|.
TGTGCCAGCGACTTTCCCTATAATTCACCCCTCCACTTT
CASDFPYNSPLHF
>17|TRBV6-2/TRBV6-3|TRBJ1-1|.|.
TGTGCCAGCAGTTACTCGGCGGGGGACTACTTGAACACTGAAGCTTTCTTT
CASSYSAGDYLNTEAFF
>16|TRBV5-4|TRBJ2-1|.|once
TGTGCCAGCAGCTCCGCGGATGGGCCCACCTACAATGAGCAGTTCTTC
CASSSADGPTYNEQFF
>16|TRBV6-2/TRBV6-3|TRBJ2-1|.|.
TGTGCCAGCAGCTCCAGGACTACCACTTACTACAATGAGCAGTTCTTC
CASSSRTTTYYNEQFF
>16|TRBV19|TRBJ2-7|.|few
TGTGCCAGTAGTATCACCTTTGGGACTCCGCCTCGCGAGCAGTACTTC
CASSITFGTPPREQYF
>15|TRBV19|TRBJ1-3|TRBD1|.
TGTGCCAGTACTCCAACGACAGGGGGGACAAACACCATATATTTT
CASTPTTGGTNTIYF
>15|TRBV10-3|TRBJ2-6|.|.
TGTGCCATCAGGCCGGAAAACTCTGGGGCCAACGTCCTGACTTTC
CAIRPENSGANVLTF
>13|TRBV5-4|TRBJ2-5|TRBD1|.
TGTGCCAGCAGCTACCGACAGGGGCAGACCCAGTACTTC
CASSYRQGQTQYF
>14|TRBV10-3|TRBJ2-6|.|.
TGTGCCATCAGTGGTGTAGGGTCGATTCACGTCCTGACTTTC
CAISGVGSIHVLTF
>15|TRBV6-2/TRBV6-3|TRBJ1-4|TRBD1|.
TGTGCCAGCAGTTGGAGACAGGGAGGGGGTGAAAAACTGTTTTTT
CASSWRQGGGEKLFF
>15|TRBV5-4|TRBJ1-2|TRBD1|few
TGTGCCAGCAGGGTTGGACAGGGGGGTAACTATGGCTACACCTTC
CASRVGQGGNYGYTF